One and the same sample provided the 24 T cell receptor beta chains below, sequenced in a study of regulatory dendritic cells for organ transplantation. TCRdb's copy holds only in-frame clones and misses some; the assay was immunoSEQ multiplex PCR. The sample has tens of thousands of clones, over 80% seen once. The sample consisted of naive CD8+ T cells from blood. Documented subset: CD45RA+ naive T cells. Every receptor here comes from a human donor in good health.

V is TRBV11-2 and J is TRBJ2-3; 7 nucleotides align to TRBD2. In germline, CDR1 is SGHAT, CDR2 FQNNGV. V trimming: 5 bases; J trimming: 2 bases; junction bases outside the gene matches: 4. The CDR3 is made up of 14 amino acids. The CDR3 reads CASSLGGITDTQYF. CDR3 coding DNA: TGTGCCAGCAGCCTGGGGGGGATCACAGATACGCAGTATTTT.

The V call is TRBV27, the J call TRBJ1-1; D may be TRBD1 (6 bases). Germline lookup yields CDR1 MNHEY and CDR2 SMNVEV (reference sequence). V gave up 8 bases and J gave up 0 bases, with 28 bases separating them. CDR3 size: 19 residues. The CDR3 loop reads CASWSYGRRTALLNTEAFF. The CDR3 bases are TGTGCCAGCTGGAGCTACGGAAGACGGACAGCCCTTTTGAACACTGAAGCTTTCTTT.

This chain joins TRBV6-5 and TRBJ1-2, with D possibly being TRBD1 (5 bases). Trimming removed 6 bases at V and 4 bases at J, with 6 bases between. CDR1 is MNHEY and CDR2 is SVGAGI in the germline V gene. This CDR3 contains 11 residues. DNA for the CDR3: TGTGCCAGCAGCGACAGCTATGGCTACACCTTC. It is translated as CASSDSYGYTF.

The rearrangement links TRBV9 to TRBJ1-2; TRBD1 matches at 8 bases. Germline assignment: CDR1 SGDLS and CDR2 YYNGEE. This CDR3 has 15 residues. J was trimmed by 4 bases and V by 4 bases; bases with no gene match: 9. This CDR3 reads CASSPTLTGVYGYTF. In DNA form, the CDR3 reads TGTGCCAGCAGCCCGACCCTGACAGGGGTCTATGGCTACACCTTC.

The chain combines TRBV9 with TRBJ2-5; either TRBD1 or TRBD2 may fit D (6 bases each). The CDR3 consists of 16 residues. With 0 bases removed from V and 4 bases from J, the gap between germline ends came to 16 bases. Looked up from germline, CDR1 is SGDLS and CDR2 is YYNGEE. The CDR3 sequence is CASSVGGGQGRETQYF. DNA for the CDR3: TGTGCCAGCAGCGTAGGAGGGGGGCAGGGGCGAGAGACCCAGTACTTC.

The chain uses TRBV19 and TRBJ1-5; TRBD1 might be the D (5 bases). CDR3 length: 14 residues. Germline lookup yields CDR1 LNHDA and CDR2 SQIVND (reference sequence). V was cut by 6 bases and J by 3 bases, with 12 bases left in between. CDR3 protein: CASSYRDSNQPQHF. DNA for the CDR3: TGTGCCAGTAGCTACCGGGACTCCAATCAGCCCCAGCATTTT.

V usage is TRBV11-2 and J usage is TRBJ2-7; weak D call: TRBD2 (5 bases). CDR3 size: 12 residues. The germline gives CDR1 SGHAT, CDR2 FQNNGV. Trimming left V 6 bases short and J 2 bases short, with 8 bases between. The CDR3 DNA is TGTGCCAGCAGGACGGGGACCTACGAGCAGTACTTC. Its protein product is CASRTGTYEQYF.

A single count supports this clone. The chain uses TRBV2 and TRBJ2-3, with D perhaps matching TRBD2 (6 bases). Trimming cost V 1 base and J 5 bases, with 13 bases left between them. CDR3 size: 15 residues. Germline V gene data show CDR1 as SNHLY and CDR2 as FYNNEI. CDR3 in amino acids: CASSEGRGAIDTQYF. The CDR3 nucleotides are TGTGCCAGCAGTGAAGGGAGGGGAGCGATAGATACGCAGTATTTT.

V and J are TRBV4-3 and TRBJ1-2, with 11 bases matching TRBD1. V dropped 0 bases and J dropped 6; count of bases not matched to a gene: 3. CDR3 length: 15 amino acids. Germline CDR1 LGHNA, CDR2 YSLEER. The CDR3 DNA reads TGCGCCAGCAGCCAAGATCCGGGACAGGGGGATGGCTACACCTTC. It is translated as CASSQDPGQGDGYTF.

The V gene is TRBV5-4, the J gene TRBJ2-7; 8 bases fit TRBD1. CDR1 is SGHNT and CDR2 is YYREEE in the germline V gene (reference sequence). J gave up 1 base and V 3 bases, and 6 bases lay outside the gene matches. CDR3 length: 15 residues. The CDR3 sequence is CASSWYRGSSYEQYF. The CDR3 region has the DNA TGTGCCAGCAGCTGGTACAGGGGGTCATCCTACGAGCAGTACTTC.

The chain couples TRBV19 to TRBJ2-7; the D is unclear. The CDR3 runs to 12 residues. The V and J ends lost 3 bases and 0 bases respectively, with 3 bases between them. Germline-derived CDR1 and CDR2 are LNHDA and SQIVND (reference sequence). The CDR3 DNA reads TGTGCCAGTAGTATTGGCTCCTACGAGCAGTACTTC. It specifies CASSIGSYEQYF.

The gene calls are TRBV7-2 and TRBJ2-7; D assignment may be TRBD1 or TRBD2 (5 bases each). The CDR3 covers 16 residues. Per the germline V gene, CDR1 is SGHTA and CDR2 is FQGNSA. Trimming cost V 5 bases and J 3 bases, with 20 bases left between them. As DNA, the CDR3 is TGTGCCAGCAGCCCTAGGGTTGGGGGATCCAGCTACGAGCAGTACTTC. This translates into CASSPRVGGSSYEQYF. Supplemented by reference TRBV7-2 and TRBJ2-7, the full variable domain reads GAGVSQSPSNKVTEKGKDVELRCDPISGHTALYWYRQSLGQGLEFLIYFQGNSAPDKSGLPSDRFSAERTGGSVSTLTIQRTQQEDSAVYLCASSPRVGGSSYEQYFGPGTRLTVT.

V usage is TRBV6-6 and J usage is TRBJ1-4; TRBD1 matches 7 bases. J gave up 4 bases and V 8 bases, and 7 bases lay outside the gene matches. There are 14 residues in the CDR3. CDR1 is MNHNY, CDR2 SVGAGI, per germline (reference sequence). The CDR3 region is CASGEGQVNEKLFF. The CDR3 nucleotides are TGTGCCAGCGGAGAAGGACAGGTTAATGAAAAACTGTTTTTT.

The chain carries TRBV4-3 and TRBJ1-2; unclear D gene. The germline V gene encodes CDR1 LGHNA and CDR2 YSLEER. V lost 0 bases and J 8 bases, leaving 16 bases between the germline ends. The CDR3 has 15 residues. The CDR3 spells CASSQDGSGFDGYTF. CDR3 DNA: TGCGCCAGCAGCCAAGATGGTTCGGGATTCGACGGCTACACCTTC.

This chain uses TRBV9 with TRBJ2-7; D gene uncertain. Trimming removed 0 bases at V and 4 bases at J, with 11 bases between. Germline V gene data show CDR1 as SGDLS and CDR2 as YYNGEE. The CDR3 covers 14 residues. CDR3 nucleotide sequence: TGTGCCAGCAGCGTAGACGACCACCCGTACGAGCAGTACTTC. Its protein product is CASSVDDHPYEQYF.

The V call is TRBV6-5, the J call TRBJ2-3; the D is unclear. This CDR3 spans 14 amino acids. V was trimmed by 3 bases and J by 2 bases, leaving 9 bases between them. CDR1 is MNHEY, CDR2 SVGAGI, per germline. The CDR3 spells CASSYGGTTDTQYF. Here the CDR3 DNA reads TGTGCCAGCAGTTATGGCGGTACCACAGATACGCAGTATTTT.

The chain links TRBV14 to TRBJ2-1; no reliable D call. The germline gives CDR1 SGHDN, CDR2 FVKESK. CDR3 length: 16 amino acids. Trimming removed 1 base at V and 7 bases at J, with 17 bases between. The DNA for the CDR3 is TGTGCCAGCAGCCAAGTTCTTGCACTGCTAGGAAATGAGCAGTTCTTC. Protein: CASSQVLALLGNEQFF.

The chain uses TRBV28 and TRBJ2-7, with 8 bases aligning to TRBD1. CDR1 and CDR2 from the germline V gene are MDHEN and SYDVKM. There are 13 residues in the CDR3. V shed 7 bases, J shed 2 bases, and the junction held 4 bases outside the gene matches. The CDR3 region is CASTPDRAYEQYF. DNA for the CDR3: TGTGCCAGCACCCCGGACAGGGCCTACGAGCAGTACTTC.

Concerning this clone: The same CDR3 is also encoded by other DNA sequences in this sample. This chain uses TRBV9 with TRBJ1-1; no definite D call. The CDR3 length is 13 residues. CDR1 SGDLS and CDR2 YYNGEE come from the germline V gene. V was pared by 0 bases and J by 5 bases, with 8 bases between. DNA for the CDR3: TGTGCCAGCAGCGTAGGAGGGCGTACTGAAGCTTTCTTT. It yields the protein CASSVGGRTEAFF.

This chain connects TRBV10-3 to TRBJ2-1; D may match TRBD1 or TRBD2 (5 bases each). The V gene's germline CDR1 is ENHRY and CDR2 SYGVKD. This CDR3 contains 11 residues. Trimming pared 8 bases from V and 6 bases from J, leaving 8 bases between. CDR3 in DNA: TGTGCCATCCGGGACCTCAATGAGCAGTTCTTC. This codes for CAIRDLNEQFF.

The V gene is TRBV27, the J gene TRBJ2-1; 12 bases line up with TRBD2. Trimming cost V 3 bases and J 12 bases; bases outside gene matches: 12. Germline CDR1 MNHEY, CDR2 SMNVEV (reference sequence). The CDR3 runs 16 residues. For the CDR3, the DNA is TGTGCCAGCAGTTTCCACCTAGCGGGAGGGCCTTTGGGGCAGTTCTTC. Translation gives CASSFHLAGGPLGQFF.

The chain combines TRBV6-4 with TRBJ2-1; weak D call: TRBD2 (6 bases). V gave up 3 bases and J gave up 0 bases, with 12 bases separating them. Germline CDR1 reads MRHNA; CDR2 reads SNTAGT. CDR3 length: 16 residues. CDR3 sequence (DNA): TGTGCCAGCAGTGAGGAGGGGTGGAGCTCCTACAATGAGCAGTTCTTC. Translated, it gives CASSEEGWSSYNEQFF.

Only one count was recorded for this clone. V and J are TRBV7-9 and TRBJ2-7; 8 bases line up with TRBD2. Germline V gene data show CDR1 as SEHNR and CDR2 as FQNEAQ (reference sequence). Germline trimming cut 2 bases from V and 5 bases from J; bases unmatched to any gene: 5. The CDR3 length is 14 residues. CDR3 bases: TGTGCCAGCAGCTTATCGTCACTAGCGGACGAGCAGTACTTC. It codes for CASSLSSLADEQYF.

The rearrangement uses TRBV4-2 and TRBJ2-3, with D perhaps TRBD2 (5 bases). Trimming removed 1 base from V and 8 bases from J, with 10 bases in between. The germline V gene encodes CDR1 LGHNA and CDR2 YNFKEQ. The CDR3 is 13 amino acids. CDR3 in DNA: TGTGCCAGCAGCCAAGGAGACGCGGGTACGCAGTATTTT. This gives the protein CASSQGDAGTQYF.